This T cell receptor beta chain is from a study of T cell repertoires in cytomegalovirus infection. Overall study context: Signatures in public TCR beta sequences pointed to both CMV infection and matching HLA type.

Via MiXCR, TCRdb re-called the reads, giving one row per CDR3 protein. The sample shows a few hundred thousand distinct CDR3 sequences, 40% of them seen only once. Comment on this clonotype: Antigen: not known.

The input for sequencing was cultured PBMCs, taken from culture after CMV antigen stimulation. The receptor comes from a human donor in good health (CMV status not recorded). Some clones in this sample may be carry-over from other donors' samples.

The CDR3 coding sequence is TGTGCCAGCAGCTTCGGACAAAACATTCAGTACTTC. This sequence encodes CASSFGQNIQYF. The chain carries TRBV7-2 and TRBJ2-4, with no clear D. From germline, CDR1 is SGHTA and CDR2 FQGNSA. V lost 3 bases, J lost 5 bases, and 5 bases lay in between. This CDR3 has 12 residues. Full variable domain (missing parts from reference TRBV7-2 and TRBJ2-4): GAGVSQSPSNKVTEKGKDVELRCDPISGHTALYWYRQSLGQGLEFLIYFQGNSAPDKSGLPSDRFSAERTGGSVSTLTIQRTQQEDSAVYLCASSFGQNIQYFGAGTRLSVL.